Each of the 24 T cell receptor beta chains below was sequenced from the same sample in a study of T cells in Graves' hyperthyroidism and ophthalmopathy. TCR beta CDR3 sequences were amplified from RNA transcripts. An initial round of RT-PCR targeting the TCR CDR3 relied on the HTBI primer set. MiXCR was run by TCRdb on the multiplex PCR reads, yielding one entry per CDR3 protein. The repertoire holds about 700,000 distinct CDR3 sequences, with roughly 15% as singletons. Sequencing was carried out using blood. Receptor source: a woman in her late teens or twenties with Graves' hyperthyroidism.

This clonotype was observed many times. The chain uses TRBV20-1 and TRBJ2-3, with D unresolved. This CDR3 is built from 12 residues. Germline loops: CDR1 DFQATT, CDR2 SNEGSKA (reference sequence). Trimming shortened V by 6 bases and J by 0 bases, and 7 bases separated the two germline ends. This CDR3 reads CSAPWSTDTQYF. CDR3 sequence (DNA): TGCAGTGCCCCGTGGAGCACAGATACGCAGTATTTT.

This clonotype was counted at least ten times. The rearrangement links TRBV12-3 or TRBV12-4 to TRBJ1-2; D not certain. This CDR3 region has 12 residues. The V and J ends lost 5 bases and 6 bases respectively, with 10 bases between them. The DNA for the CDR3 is TGTGCCAGCAGTCGCACTAGGGATGGCTACACCTTC. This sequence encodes CASSRTRDGYTF.

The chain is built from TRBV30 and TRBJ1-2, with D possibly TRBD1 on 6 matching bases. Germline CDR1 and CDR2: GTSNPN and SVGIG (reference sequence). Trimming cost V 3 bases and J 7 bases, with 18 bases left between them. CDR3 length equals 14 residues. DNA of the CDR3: TGTGCCTGGAGCCCTGTGCAGGGGAAATTTGGCTACACCTTC. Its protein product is CAWSPVQGKFGYTF.

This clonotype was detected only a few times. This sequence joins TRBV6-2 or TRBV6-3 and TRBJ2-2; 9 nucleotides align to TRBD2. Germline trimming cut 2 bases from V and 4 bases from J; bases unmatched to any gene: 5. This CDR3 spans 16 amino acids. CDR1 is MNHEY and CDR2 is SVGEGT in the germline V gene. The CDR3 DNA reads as TGTGCCAGCAGTTACGGGCTAGCGGGGACCACCGGGGAGCTGTTTTTT. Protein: CASSYGLAGTTGELFF.

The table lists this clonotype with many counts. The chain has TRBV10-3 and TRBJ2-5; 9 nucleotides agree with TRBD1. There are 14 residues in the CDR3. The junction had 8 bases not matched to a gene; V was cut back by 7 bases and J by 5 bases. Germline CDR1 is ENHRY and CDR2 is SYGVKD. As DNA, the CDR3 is TGTGCCATCAACGACAGGGGGGTCGATGAGACCCAGTACTTC. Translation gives CAINDRGVDETQYF.

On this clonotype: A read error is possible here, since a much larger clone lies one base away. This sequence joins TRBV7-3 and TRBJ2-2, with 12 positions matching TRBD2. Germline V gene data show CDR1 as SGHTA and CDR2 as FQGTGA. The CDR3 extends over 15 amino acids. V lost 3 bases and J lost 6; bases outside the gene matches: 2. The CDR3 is CASSFLAGGPGELFF. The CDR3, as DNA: TGTGCCAGCAGCTTTCTAGCGGGAGGGCCCGGGGAGCTGTTTTTT.

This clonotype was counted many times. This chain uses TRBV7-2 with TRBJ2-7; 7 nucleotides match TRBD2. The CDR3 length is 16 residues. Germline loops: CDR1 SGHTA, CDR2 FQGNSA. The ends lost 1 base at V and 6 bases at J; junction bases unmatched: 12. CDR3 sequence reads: CASSLVTREIRAEQYF. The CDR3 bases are TGTGCCAGCAGCTTAGTCACGCGGGAGATTCGGGCCGAGCAGTACTTC.

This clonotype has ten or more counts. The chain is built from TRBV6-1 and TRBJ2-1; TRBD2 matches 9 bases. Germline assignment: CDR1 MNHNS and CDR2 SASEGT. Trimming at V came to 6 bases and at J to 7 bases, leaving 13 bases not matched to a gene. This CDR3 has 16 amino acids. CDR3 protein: CASSAPRGRGWNEQFF. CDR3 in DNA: TGTGCCAGCAGCGCCCCTCGCGGGAGGGGGTGGAATGAGCAGTTCTTC.

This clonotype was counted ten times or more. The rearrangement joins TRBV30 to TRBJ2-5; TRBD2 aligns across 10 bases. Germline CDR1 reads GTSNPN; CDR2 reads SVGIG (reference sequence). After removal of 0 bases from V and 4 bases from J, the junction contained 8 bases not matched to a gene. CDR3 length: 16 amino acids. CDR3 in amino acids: CAWSVRASGRGETQYF. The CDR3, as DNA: TGTGCCTGGAGTGTACGGGCTAGCGGGAGAGGAGAGACCCAGTACTTC.

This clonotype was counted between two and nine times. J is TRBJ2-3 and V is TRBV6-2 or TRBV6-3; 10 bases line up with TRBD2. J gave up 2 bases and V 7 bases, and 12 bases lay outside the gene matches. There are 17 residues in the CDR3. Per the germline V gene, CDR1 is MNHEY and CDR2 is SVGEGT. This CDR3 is CASTSWASGGVTDTQYF. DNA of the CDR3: TGTGCCAGCACCTCCTGGGCTAGCGGGGGTGTCACAGATACGCAGTATTTT.

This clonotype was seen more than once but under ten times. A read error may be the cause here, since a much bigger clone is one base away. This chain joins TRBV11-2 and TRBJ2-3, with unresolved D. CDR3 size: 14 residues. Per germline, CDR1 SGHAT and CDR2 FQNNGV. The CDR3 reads CAGSPRLISDTQYF. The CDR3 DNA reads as TGTGCCGGCAGCCCTCGACTTATCTCAGATACGCAGTATTTT. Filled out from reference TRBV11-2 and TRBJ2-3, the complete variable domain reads EAGVAQSPRYKIIEKRQSVAFWCNPISGHATLYWYQQILGQGPKLLIQFQNNGVVDDSQLPKDRFSAERLKGVDSTLKIQPAKLEDSAVYLCAGSPRLISDTQYFGPGTRLTVL.

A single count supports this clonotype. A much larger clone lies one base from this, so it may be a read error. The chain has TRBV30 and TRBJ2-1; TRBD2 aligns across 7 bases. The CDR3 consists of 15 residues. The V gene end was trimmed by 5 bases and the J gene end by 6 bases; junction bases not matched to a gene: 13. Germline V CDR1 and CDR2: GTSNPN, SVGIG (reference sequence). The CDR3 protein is CAWSVGGWYLNEQFF. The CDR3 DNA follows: TGTGCCTGGTCAGTGGGAGGGTGGTACCTCAATGAGCAGTTCTTC.

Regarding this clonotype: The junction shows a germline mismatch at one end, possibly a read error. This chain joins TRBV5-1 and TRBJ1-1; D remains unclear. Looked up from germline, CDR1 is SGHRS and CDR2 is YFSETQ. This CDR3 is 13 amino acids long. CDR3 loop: CAGSSQVNTEAFF. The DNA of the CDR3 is TGCGCCGGCAGCTCCCAGGTGAACACTGAAGCTTTCTTT.

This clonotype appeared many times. CDR3 sequence: CASTPSPGFNTGELFF. In DNA form, the CDR3 reads TGTGCCAGCACCCCCTCACCAGGGTTTAACACCGGGGAGCTGTTTTTT. The chain recombines TRBV6-1 with TRBJ2-2, with D possibly matching TRBD1 (5 bases). Trimming removed 7 bases from V and 2 bases from J, with 17 bases in between. The CDR3 loop spans 16 amino acids. CDR1 MNHNS and CDR2 SASEGT come from the germline V gene.

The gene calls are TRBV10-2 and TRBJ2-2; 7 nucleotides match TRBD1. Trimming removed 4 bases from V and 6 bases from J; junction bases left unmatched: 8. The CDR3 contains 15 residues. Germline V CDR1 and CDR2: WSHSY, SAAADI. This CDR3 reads CASSVNRGEPGELFF. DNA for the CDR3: TGCGCCAGCAGTGTTAACAGGGGAGAACCCGGGGAGCTGTTTTTT.

In nucleotides, the CDR3 is TGTGCCAGCAGCGCCGAGGGTTCCGAGCAGTGGTACTTC. Residues: CASSAEGSEQWYF. This chain uses TRBV7-9 with TRBJ2-5, with TRBD2 as a possible D gene (5 bases). Trimming removed 5 bases from V and 13 bases from J, with 20 bases in between. The CDR3 totals 13 residues. CDR1 SEHNR and CDR2 FQNEAQ come from the germline V gene (reference sequence).

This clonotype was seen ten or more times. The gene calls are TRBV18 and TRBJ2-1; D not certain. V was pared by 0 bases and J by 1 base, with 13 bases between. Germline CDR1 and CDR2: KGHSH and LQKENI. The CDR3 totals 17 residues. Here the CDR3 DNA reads TGTGCCAGCTCACCACCGGCCCGGGTTGGTTCCTACAATGAGCAGTTCTTC. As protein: CASSPPARVGSYNEQFF.

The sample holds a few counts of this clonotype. The CDR3: CASRQGWGETQYF. For the CDR3, the DNA is TGTGCCAGTAGACAGGGCTGGGGGGAGACCCAGTACTTC. V is TRBV19 and J is TRBJ2-5, with D possibly being TRBD1 (6 bases). V dropped 6 bases and J dropped 5 bases, with 13 bases sitting between them. The CDR3 is made up of 13 amino acids. Per the germline V gene, CDR1 is LNHDA and CDR2 is SQIVND (reference sequence).

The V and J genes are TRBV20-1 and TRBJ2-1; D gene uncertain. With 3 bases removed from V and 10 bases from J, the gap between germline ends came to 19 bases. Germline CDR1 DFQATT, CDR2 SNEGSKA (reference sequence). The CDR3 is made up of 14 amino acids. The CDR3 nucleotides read TGCAGTGCTAGCTCGGGCAATAGGGAAGGCGAGCAGTTCTTC. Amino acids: CSASSGNREGEQFF.

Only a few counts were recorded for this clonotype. The CDR3 sequence: CASSQSSSGRAKDTQYF. In nucleotides, the CDR3 is TGCGCCAGCAGCCAAAGTTCCAGCGGGAGGGCAAAAGATACGCAGTATTTT. This sequence joins TRBV4-3 and TRBJ2-3; the match to TRBD2 covers 10 bases. The CDR3 has 17 residues. Germline CDR1 and CDR2: LGHNA and YSLEER. V shed 2 bases, J shed 5 bases, and the junction held 10 bases outside the gene matches.

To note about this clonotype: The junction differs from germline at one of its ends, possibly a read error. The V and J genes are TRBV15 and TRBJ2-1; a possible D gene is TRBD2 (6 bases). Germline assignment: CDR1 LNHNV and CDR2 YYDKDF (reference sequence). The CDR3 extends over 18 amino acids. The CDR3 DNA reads TGTGCCACCAGCAGAATGGCGACTAGAGGCGAACCTACGAACAGGCAGTCCTTC. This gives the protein CATSRMATRGEPTNRQSF.

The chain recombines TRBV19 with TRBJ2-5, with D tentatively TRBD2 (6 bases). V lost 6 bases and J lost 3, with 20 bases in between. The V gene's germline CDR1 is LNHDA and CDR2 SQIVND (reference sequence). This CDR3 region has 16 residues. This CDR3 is CASRKKTGWGEETQYF. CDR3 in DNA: TGTGCCAGTAGAAAGAAAACAGGATGGGGGGAAGAGACCCAGTACTTC.

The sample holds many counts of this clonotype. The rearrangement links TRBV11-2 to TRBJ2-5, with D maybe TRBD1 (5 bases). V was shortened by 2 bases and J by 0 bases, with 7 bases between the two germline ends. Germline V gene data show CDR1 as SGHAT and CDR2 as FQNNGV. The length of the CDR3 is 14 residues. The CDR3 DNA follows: TGTGCCAGCAGCTTATTCAGGGACCAAGAGACCCAGTACTTC. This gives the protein CASSLFRDQETQYF.

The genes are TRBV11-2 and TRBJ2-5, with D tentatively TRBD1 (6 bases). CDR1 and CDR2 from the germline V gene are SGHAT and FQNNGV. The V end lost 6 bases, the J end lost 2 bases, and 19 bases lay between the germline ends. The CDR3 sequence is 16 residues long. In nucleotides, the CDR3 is TGTGCCAGCAGTGGAACCCGGACAGCGCCTCAAGAGACCCAGTACTTC. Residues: CASSGTRTAPQETQYF.